The rows below give T cell receptor beta chains drawn from one sample of a study of T cell repertoires in cytomegalovirus infection. For these receptors, no antigen is known. A single record per CDR3 protein comes from TCRdb applying MiXCR to the reads. The table records approximately 990,000 distinct CDR3 sequences, approximately 32% of them present only once. Sequences were derived from cultured CD8+ T cells from PBMCs, sampled from culture after CMV antigen stimulation. The source is a human donor in good health (CMV status not recorded). Some clones in this sample may be carry-over from other donors' samples. Both conserved end residues are part of each CDR3. The D gene is left open where the match is weak. Only part of the rows carry a size: once, few, many, or a class if the clone is expanded.

d_call cdr3_length clone_size j_call v_call cdr3_aa cdr3_nt
- 11 many TRBJ2-3 TRBV15 CATRGGDTQYF TGTGCCACCAGAGGAGGAGATACGCAGTATTTT
- 11 - TRBJ1-1 TRBV29-1 CSGPFRGVAFF TGCAGCGGTCCCTTTCGAGGGGTAGCTTTCTTT
- 15 - TRBJ2-1 TRBV19 CASSILDTEWNEQFF TGTGCCAGTAGTATTTTGGACACCGAATGGAATGAGCAGTTCTTC
- 14 - TRBJ2-3 TRBV19 CASSIQISTDTQYF TGTGCCAGTAGTATACAGATTAGCACAGATACGCAGTATTTT
- 13 many TRBJ2-7 TRBV7-2 CASSSPGTNEQYF TGTGCCAGCAGCTCTCCGGGGACCAACGAGCAGTACTTC
TRBD1 16 - TRBJ1-4 TRBV7-9 CASSPAGTGTNEKLFF TGTGCCAGCAGCCCCGCCGGGACAGGAACTAATGAAAAACTGTTTTTT
- 15 - TRBJ2-5 TRBV14 CASSQTGPTQETQYF TGTGCCAGCAGCCAAACCGGACCAACGCAAGAGACCCAGTACTTC
- 14 - TRBJ2-1 TRBV5-4 CASSFGGTGNEQFF TGTGCCAGCAGCTTCGGAGGGACTGGCAATGAGCAGTTCTTC
- 13 - TRBJ1-2 TRBV27 CASRLNGKRGYTF TGTGCCAGCAGGTTAAACGGCAAAAGAGGCTACACCTTC
- 14 many TRBJ2-7 TRBV7-6 CASSVSYGTDEQYF TGTGCCAGCAGCGTTTCATACGGGACGGACGAGCAGTACTTC
- 14 few TRBJ1-2 TRBV12-3/TRBV12-4 CASSLGAGAEGYTF TGTGCCAGCAGTTTAGGGGCGGGGGCGGAAGGCTACACCTTC
- 16 few TRBJ2-1 TRBV7-3 CASSHAGRGSYNEQFF TGTGCCAGCAGTCATGCCGGCAGGGGCTCCTACAATGAGCAGTTCTTC
- 13 - TRBJ2-1 TRBV5-4 CASSLGYGNEQFF TGTGCCAGCAGCTTAGGCTACGGCAATGAGCAGTTCTTC
- 16 many TRBJ2-7 TRBV4-1 CASSQEDLTFSYEQYF TGCGCCAGCAGCCAAGAAGATCTGACCTTCTCCTACGAGCAGTACTTC
TRBD2 16 - TRBJ2-1 TRBV6-5 CASGIKRGSTYNEQFF TGTGCCAGCGGGATTAAGCGGGGGAGCACCTACAATGAGCAGTTCTTC
- 13 few TRBJ2-7 TRBV6-6 CASSYGVYDEQYF TGTGCCAGCAGTTACGGGGTTTACGACGAGCAGTACTTC
TRBD1 15 few TRBJ2-1 TRBV11-3 CASSLTGAPYNEQFF TGTGCCAGCAGCTTAACAGGGGCCCCTTACAATGAGCAGTTCTTC
TRBD2 20 - TRBJ2-2 TRBV10-3 CAIRNYGGEREASFTGELFF TGTGCCATCAGGAACTATGGTGGAGAGCGGGAGGCGTCTTTCACCGGGGAGCTGTTTTTT
- 17 - TRBJ2-3 TRBV7-2 CASSPITRLAGTDTQYF TGTGCCAGCAGCCCCATAACGAGGTTAGCAGGCACAGATACGCAGTATTTT
- 14 - TRBJ2-5 TRBV6-8 CASSYGQTQETQYF TGTGCCAGCAGTTACGGACAGACCCAGGAGACCCAGTACTTC
TRBD2 15 - TRBJ2-4 TRBV4-3 CASSQESSGGNIQYF TGCGCCAGCAGCCAAGAAAGTAGCGGGGGAAACATTCAGTACTTC
TRBD1 14 - TRBJ2-1 TRBV6-1 CASSGRTGENEQFF TGTGCCAGCAGTGGAAGGACAGGGGAGAATGAGCAGTTCTTC
- 13 - TRBJ1-5 TRBV27 CASSLGRGKPQHF TGTGCCAGCAGTTTAGGGCGGGGTAAGCCCCAGCATTTT